These 20 T cell receptor beta chains were sequenced from one sample in a study of Ad26.COV2.S vaccination and SARS-CoV-2 variants. As to treatment: 19 received Ad26.COV2.S at low or high dose, single or two shots; 5 received placebo; per-sample allocation not given. After the first vaccine or placebo injection, samples were drawn on day 63. Profiled with immunoSEQ multiplex PCR; TCRdb holds only in-frame clones, not every one. The data contain hundreds of thousands of clones, roughly 87% of them singletons. Sample: peripheral blood, taken in a trial of Ad26.COV2.S vaccine versus placebo. The receptor source for this set is a person between 18 and 60 years old who received the Ad26.COV2.S COVID-19 vaccine or a placebo.

The chain recombines TRBV30 with TRBJ2-5; either TRBD1 or TRBD2 may supply D (6 bases each). In germline, CDR1 is GTSNPN, CDR2 SVGIG (reference sequence). CDR3 length: 14 amino acids. Trimming shortened V by 1 base and J by 5 bases, and 14 bases separated the two germline ends. In DNA form, the CDR3 reads TGTGCCTGGAGTGAACAGGGCGGAGGGGAGACCCAGTACTTC. Amino acid sequence: CAWSEQGGGETQYF. The full variable domain, with the rest looked up from reference TRBV30 and TRBJ2-5, is SQTIHQWPATLVQPVGSPLSLECTVEGTSNPNLYWYRQAAGRGLQLLFYSVGIGQISSEVPQNLSASRPQDRQFILSSKKLLLSDSGFYLCAWSEQGGGETQYFGPGTRLLVL.

A single count supports this clone. The rearrangement uses TRBV18 and TRBJ2-6, with D perhaps matching TRBD1 (5 bases). Trimming removed 5 bases at V and 4 bases at J, with 9 bases between. The length of the CDR3 is 14 residues. Germline-derived CDR1 and CDR2 are KGHSH and LQKENI. The CDR3 spells CASSRGSGANVLTF. For the CDR3, the DNA is TGTGCCAGCTCAAGGGGTTCAGGGGCCAACGTCCTGACTTTC.

The rearrangement uses TRBV2 and TRBJ1-1, with TRBD1 matching over 7 bases. The CDR3 consists of 14 residues. V shed 6 bases and J 1 base; nucleotides not matched to a gene: 5. Germline V gives CDR1 SNHLY, CDR2 FYNNEI. The CDR3 DNA sequence: TGTGCCAGCAGGTCGGGACAGCAGAACACTGAAGCTTTCTTT. Protein product: CASRSGQQNTEAFF. Together with reference TRBV2 and TRBJ1-1, the CDR3 gives the full variable domain: EPEVTQTPSHQVTQMGQEVILRCVPISNHLYFYWYRQILGQKVEFLVSFYNNEISEKSEIFDDQFSVERPDGSNFTLKIRSTKLEDSAMYFCASRSGQQNTEAFFGQGTRLTVV.

The V and J genes are TRBV11-2 and TRBJ2-6, with no clear D. V lost 3 bases to trimming and J lost 1 base, with 4 bases between them. Germline V gives CDR1 SGHAT, CDR2 FQNNGV. The CDR3 is 14 amino acids. This CDR3 is CASSFQSGANVLTF. Here the CDR3 DNA reads TGTGCCAGCAGCTTTCAATCTGGGGCCAACGTCCTGACTTTC.

The chain couples TRBV4-2 to TRBJ1-2, with 7 bases aligning to TRBD1. V was clipped by 0 bases and J by 4 bases; unmatched bases: 5. The CDR3 consists of 15 residues. Germline V gene sequence: CDR1 LGHNA, CDR2 YNFKEQ. Here the CDR3 DNA reads TGTGCCAGCAGCCAAGATTGGACAGGATCCTATGGCTACACCTTC. This codes for CASSQDWTGSYGYTF.

The chain uses TRBV6-5 and TRBJ1-5; the match to TRBD1 covers 10 bases. The CDR3 length is 14 residues. J was trimmed by 4 bases and V by 6 bases; bases with no gene match: 3. CDR1 is MNHEY and CDR2 is SVGAGI in the germline V gene. DNA of the CDR3: TGTGCCAGCAGCGAGGACAGGGGGAATCAGCCCCAGCATTTT. This sequence encodes CASSEDRGNQPQHF.

This clone showed up just once. J is TRBJ1-1 and V is TRBV12-3 or TRBV12-4, with D unresolved. The CDR3 consists of 12 residues. The V end was cut by 5 bases, the J end by 5 bases, with 9 bases between. As DNA, the CDR3 is TGTGCCAGCAGTCCGATGGAAACTGAAGCTTTCTTT. Amino acids: CASSPMETEAFF.

V usage is TRBV5-6 and J usage is TRBJ1-2; 9 nucleotides match TRBD1. The V segment lost 4 bases and the J segment 5 bases; nucleotides outside the gene matches: 3. The CDR3 is 13 amino acids. Germline CDR1 SGHDT, CDR2 YYEEEE. The CDR3 DNA is TGTGCCAGCAGCAAGGGACAGGGTTATGGCTACACCTTC. This sequence encodes CASSKGQGYGYTF. Using reference TRBV5-6 and TRBJ1-2 for the parts outside the CDR3, the full variable domain is DAGVTQSPTHLIKTRGQQVTLRCSPKSGHDTVSWYQQALGQGPQFIFQYYEEEERQRGNFPDRFSGHQFPNYSSELNVNALLLGDSALYLCASSKGQGYGYTFGSGTRLTVV.

The gene calls are TRBV6-2 or TRBV6-3 and TRBJ2-5; no definite D call. Per germline, CDR1 MNHEY and CDR2 SVGEGT. Trimming took 2 bases from V and 5 from J, leaving 15 bases between them. There are 15 residues in the CDR3. This CDR3 is CASSYAPPPQETQYF. CDR3 in DNA: TGTGCCAGCAGTTACGCGCCTCCTCCCCAGGAGACCCAGTACTTC.

The sample holds one count of this clone. The chain carries TRBV19 and TRBJ1-2; perhaps TRBD1 as D (6 bases). The CDR3 extends over 14 amino acids. V gave up 7 bases and J gave up 4 bases, with 16 bases separating them. The germline V gene encodes CDR1 LNHDA and CDR2 SQIVND (reference sequence). The CDR3 protein is CASTPTGGTYGYTF. The CDR3 DNA is TGTGCCAGTACCCCGACAGGAGGCACCTATGGCTACACCTTC.

This clone showed up just a few times. The chain uses TRBV27 and TRBJ1-1; D might be TRBD1 (6 bases). Trimming removed 4 bases from V and 4 bases from J, with 10 bases in between. The CDR3 spans 13 residues. Per the germline V gene, CDR1 is MNHEY and CDR2 is SMNVEV (reference sequence). CDR3 bases: TGTGCCAGCAGTTACACAGGGTCCACTGAAGCTTTCTTT. Encoded protein: CASSYTGSTEAFF.

This sequence joins TRBV18 and TRBJ1-2, with D possibly matching TRBD1 (6 bases). The CDR3 runs to 15 residues. V lost 2 bases, J lost 3 bases, and 13 bases lay in between. Germline values: CDR1 KGHSH, CDR2 LQKENI. In DNA, the CDR3 is TGTGCCAGCTCACCAGGGGGCCGAGGGTACTATGGCTACACCTTC. As protein: CASSPGGRGYYGYTF.

The V and J genes are TRBV5-1 and TRBJ1-2, with D unclear. Germline CDR1 reads SGHRS; CDR2 reads YFSETQ. This CDR3 region has 14 residues. Trimming took off 3 bases at V and 6 bases at J, with 15 bases between the two ends. The CDR3, as DNA: TGCGCCAGCAGCTCAAACCGGATAGGGCATGGCTACACCTTC. Translation: CASSSNRIGHGYTF.

The V gene is TRBV5-1, the J gene TRBJ1-4; D unresolved. With 5 bases removed from V and 6 bases from J, the gap between germline ends came to 14 bases. Germline CDR1 reads SGHRS; CDR2 reads YFSETQ. The CDR3 runs to 14 residues. CDR3 amino acids: CASRAMRGDEKLFF. DNA of the CDR3: TGCGCCAGCAGGGCCATGCGCGGGGATGAAAAACTGTTTTTT.

This chain joins TRBV6-5 and TRBJ2-3; 12 nucleotides match TRBD2. V lost 0 bases and J lost 8; bases outside the gene matches: 6. The CDR3 runs to 16 residues. CDR1 is MNHEY, CDR2 SVGAGI, per germline. The CDR3 DNA reads as TGTGCCAGCAGTTACTCCCGGACTAGCGGGGAAGGTACGCAGTATTTT. Translated: CASSYSRTSGEGTQYF.

The chain joins TRBV12-3 or TRBV12-4 to TRBJ2-7; no reliable D call. V was trimmed by 1 base and J by 3 bases, leaving 7 bases between them. The CDR3 consists of 13 residues. CDR3 in DNA: TGTGCCAGCAGTTTAGTCTTGGGCTACGAGCAGTACTTC. Amino acid sequence: CASSLVLGYEQYF.

The CDR3 region has the DNA TGTGCCAGCAGCTTGTTCGGGGCCTCCTCCTATAATTCACCCCTCCACTTT. Translation gives CASSLFGASSYNSPLHF. The V call is TRBV5-5, the J call TRBJ1-6, with D maybe TRBD1 (5 bases). V was cut by 1 base and J by 0 bases, with 11 bases left in between. CDR1 SGHKS and CDR2 YYEKEE come from the germline V gene (reference sequence). The CDR3 is 17 amino acids. Based on the CDR3 plus reference TRBV5-5 and TRBJ1-6, the full variable domain is DAGVTQSPTHLIKTRGQQVTLRCSPISGHKSVSWYQQVLGQGPQFIFQYYEKEERGRGNFPDRFSARQFPNYSSELNVNALLLGDSALYLCASSLFGASSYNSPLHFGNGTRLTVT.

The rearrangement uses TRBV15 and TRBJ2-7; 7 positions agree with TRBD2. Germline V gene sequence: CDR1 LNHNV, CDR2 YYDKDF (reference sequence). The CDR3 totals 14 residues. V shed 1 base and J 4 bases; nucleotides not matched to a gene: 4. CDR3 sequence reads: CATSRVRGEYEQYF. The CDR3 nucleotides are TGTGCCACCAGCAGAGTTCGGGGGGAGTACGAGCAGTACTTC.

This chain links TRBV9 with TRBJ1-3, with D hard to call. This CDR3 region has 15 residues. Germline-derived CDR1 and CDR2 are SGDLS and YYNGEE. Trimming pared 4 bases from V and 0 bases from J, leaving 11 bases between. The CDR3 loop reads CASSSGSFSGNTIYF. The CDR3 DNA follows: TGTGCCAGCAGCTCCGGCAGCTTCTCTGGAAACACCATATATTTT.

This chain uses TRBV5-1 with TRBJ2-3, with 7 bases matching TRBD1. Germline lookup yields CDR1 SGHRS and CDR2 YFSETQ. J gave up 6 bases and V 4 bases, and 8 bases lay outside the gene matches. CDR3 length equals 14 residues. The CDR3 here is CASSPRGRADTQYF. CDR3 DNA sequence: TGCGCCAGCAGCCCGAGGGGGCGGGCGGATACGCAGTATTTT.